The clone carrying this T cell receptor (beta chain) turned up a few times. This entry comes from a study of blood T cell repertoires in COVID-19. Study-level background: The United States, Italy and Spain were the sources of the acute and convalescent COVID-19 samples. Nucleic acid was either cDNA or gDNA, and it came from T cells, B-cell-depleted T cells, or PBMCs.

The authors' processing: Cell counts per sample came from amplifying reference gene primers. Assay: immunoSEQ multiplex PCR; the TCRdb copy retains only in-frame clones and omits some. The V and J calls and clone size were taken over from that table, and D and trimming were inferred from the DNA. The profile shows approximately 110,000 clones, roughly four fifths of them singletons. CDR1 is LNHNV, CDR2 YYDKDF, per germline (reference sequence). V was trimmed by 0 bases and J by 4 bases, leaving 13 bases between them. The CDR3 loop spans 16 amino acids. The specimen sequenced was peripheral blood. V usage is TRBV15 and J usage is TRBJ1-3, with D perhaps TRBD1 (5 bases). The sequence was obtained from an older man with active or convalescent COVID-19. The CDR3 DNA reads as TGTGCCACCAGCAGAGATTCATGGGGCAGCGGAAACACCATATATTTT. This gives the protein CATSRDSWGSGNTIYF.